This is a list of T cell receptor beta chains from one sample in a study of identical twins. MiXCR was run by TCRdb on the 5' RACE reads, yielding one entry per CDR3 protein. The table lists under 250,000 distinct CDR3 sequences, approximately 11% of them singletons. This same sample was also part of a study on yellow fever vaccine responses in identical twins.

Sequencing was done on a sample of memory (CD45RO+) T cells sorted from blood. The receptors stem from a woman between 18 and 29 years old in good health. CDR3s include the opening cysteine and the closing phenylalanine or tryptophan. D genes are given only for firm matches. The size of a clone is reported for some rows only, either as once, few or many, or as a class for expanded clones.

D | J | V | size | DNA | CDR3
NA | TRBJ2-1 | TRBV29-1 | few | TGCAGCGTTGGCCTCAGGGCACATGAGCAGTTCTTC | CSVGLRAHEQFF
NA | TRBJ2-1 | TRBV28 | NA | TGTGCCAGCAGTTTGGAGCGCGGGATGGATGGGTACAATGAGCAGTTCTTC | CASSLERGMDGYNEQFF
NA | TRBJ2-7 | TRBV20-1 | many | TGCAGTGCTAGCCTGGGGCAGATTTCTACCGAGCAGTACTTC | CSASLGQISTEQYF
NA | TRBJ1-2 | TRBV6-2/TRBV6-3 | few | TGTGCCAGCAAATTCAGGGAGTATGAGTTCCACACCTTC | CASKFREYEFHTF
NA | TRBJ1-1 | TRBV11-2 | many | TGTGCCAGCAGCCGTTCGGGGGTTAACACTGAAGCTTTCTTT | CASSRSGVNTEAFF
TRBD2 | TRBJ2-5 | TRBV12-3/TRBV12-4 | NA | TGTGCCAGCAGTTTTGGCGGGGGGGCTGAGACCCAGTACTTC | CASSFGGGAETQYF
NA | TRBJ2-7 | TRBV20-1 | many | TGCAGTGCTAGAAACTCCTACGAGCAGTACTTC | CSARNSYEQYF
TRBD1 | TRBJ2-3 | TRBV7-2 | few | TGTGCCAGCAGCCTTGACAGGGGGTGGGATACGCAGTATTTT | CASSLDRGWDTQYF
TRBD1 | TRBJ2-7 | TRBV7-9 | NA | TGTGCCAGCAGCTTAGATTTCAGGGGGCCGGACGAGCAGTACTTC | CASSLDFRGPDEQYF
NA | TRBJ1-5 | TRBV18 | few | TGTGCCAGCTCACCCAACACCGCAGAGCCCCAGCATTTT | CASSPNTAEPQHF
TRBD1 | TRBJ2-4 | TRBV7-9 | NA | TGTGCCAGCACCTGGGGGGACAGGGAAAAAAACATTCAGTACTTC | CASTWGDREKNIQYF
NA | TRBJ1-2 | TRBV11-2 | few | TGTGCCAGCAGCGGAACCGGGACGGTAAACTATGGCTACACCTTC | CASSGTGTVNYGYTF
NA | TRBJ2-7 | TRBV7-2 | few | TGTGCCAGCAGCCCGTCCGGAGCCTATTCCTACGAGCAGTACTTC | CASSPSGAYSYEQYF
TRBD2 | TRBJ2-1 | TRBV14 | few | TGTGCCAGCAGCGGGGGACCGGGAGAACTAGCGGGAGTTATCAATGAGCAGTTCTTC | CASSGGPGELAGVINEQFF
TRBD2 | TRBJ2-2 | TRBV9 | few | TGTGCCAGCAGCGTAGGATCGGGGGGGGACACCGGGGAGCTGTTTTTT | CASSVGSGGDTGELFF
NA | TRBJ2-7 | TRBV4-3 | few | TGCGCCAGCAGCCAAGATCCTGAGGGCCCCCGCGAGCAGTACTTC | CASSQDPEGPREQYF
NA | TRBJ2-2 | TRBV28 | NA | TGTGCCAGCAAAAGGCAGGGGGGTACCGGGGAGCTGTTTTTT | CASKRQGGTGELFF
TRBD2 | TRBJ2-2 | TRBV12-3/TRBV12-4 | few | TGTGCCAGCAGGGCGTACGGGCGGGGGGGCCGGGAGCTGTTTTTT | CASRAYGRGGRELFF
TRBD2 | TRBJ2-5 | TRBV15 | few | TGTGCCACCAGCAGAGGGACTAGCGGGGGGCTTATCCAAGAGACCCAGTACTTC | CATSRGTSGGLIQETQYF
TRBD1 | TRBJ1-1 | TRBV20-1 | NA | TGCAGTGCAATCCCAGGGGGTATGAACACTGAAGCTTTCTTT | CSAIPGGMNTEAFF
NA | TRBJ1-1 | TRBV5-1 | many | TGCGCCAGCAGCTTGGAAGGTGTTGAAGCTTTCTTT | CASSLEGVEAFF
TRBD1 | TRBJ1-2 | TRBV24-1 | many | TGTGCCACCAGTGACAATGGACAGGGATCCAACTATGGCTACACCTTC | CATSDNGQGSNYGYTF
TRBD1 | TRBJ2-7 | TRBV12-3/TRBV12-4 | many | TGTGCCAGCAGTCCAACCGGACAGGGAGTACGCGAGCAGTACTTC | CASSPTGQGVREQYF
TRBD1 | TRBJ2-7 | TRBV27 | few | TGTGCCAGCAGTTGGACAGGGGTTAGCTACGAGCAGTACTTC | CASSWTGVSYEQYF
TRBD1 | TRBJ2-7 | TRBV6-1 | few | TGTGCCAGCGGGCCGACAGGGTTGGACTCCTACGAGCAGTACTTC | CASGPTGLDSYEQYF
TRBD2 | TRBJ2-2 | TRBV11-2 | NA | TGTGCCAGCAGCTTAGTAGTTCCTAGCGGGACGAACACCGGGGAGCTGTTTTTT | CASSLVVPSGTNTGELFF
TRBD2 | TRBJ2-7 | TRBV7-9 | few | TGTGCCAGCAGCTTAGTTCGAAGCGGGATCAACGAGCAGTACTTC | CASSLVRSGINEQYF
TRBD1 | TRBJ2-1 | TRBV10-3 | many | TGTGCCATCAGTGACAGGGGGTCCTACAATGAGCAGTTCTTC | CAISDRGSYNEQFF
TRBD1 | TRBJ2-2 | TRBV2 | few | TGTGCCAGCAGAAATACCGGGACAGCGAACACCGGGGAGCTGTTTTTT | CASRNTGTANTGELFF
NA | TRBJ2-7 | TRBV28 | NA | TGTGCCAGCAGCCTACCCGGGCAGGGCGCCTACGAGCAGTACTTC | CASSLPGQGAYEQYF
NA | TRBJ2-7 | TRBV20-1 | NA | TGCAGTGTCCCTTCGCATCGGGCTTACGAGCAGTACTTC | CSVPSHRAYEQYF
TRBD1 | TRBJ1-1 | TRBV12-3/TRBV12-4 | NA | TGTGCCAGCAGTTGGACAGGGGCGGGCACTGAAGCTTTCTTT | CASSWTGAGTEAFF
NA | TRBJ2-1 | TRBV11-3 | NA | TGTGCCAGCAGCCCGGGGGAGAATGAGCAGTTCTTC | CASSPGENEQFF
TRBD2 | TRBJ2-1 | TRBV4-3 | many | TGCGCCAGCAGCCAAGATTGGACTAGCGGCTACAATGAGCAGTTCTTC | CASSQDWTSGYNEQFF
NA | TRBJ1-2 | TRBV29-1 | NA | TGCAGCGCACCGGCGGGGGGGCACTCGTACGGATTTTATGGCTACACCTTC | CSAPAGGHSYGFYGYTF
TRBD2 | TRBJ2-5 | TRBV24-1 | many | TGTGCCAGCGGACTAGCGGGAGTTGAGACCCAGTACTTC | CASGLAGVETQYF
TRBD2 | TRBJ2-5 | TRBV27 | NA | TGTGCCAGCAGTTTCTGGGCTAGCGGCCAAGAGACCCAGTACTTC | CASSFWASGQETQYF
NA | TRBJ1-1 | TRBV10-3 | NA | TGTGCCATCAGCGCGTCCCAGGTACAGGAAGCTTTCTTT | CAISASQVQEAFF
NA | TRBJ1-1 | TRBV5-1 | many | TGCGCCAGCAGTCAAATGGGGAACACTGAAGCTTTCTTT | CASSQMGNTEAFF
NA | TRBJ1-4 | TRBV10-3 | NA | TGTGCCATCAGTGAAATCGGGCAGGGCAATGAAAAACTGTTTTTT | CAISEIGQGNEKLFF
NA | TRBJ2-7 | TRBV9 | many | TGTGCCAGCAGCGCCGAGGTTGCCTACGAGCAGTACTTC | CASSAEVAYEQYF
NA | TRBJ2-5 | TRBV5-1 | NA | TGCGCCAGCAGTGGAATCCAGGGACGTCAAGAGACCCAGTACTTC | CASSGIQGRQETQYF
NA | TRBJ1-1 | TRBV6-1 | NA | TGTGCCAGCAGTGAGTGGGGGACGAACACTGAAGCTTTCTTT | CASSEWGTNTEAFF
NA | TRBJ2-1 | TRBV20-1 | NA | TGCAGTGCTAGTGAGAGGGGTGAGCAGTTCTTC | CSASERGEQFF
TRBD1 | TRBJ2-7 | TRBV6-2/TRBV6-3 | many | TGTGCCAGCAGTTACTCGATTGTGCAGGGGGATCTCTACTTC | CASSYSIVQGDLYF
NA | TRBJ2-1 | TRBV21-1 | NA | TGTGCCAGCAGCAAAGCCGGGGGGAGCTCCTACAATGAGCAGTTCTTC | CASSKAGGSSYNEQFF
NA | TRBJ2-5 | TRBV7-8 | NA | TGTGCCAGCAGCTGGACTCTGGGGGAATCCCAAGAGACCCAGTACTTC | CASSWTLGESQETQYF
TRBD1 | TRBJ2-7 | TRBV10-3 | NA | TGTGCCATCAAGAGGACAGGGGCCTACGAGCAGTACTTC | CAIKRTGAYEQYF
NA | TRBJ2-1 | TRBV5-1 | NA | TGCGCCAGCAGCCCTATCCGGGGGCTATCCTACAATGAGCAGTTCTTC | CASSPIRGLSYNEQFF
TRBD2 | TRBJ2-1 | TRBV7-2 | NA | TGTGCCAGCAGCGGAGTAGGGACTAGCGGGACGTACAATGAGCAGTTCTTC | CASSGVGTSGTYNEQFF
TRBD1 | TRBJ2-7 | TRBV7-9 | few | TGTGCCAGCAGCTTAGTAGGGACAGGGCTGTACGAGCAGTACTTC | CASSLVGTGLYEQYF